A selection of T cell receptor beta chains follows, all from one sample in a study of TIL therapy for anti-PD-1-resistant metastatic lung cancer. The data were produced by immunoSEQ multiplex PCR, yet TCRdb's version contains in-frame clones alone and is incomplete. The table records about 100,000 clones, 55% to 75% of them present only once. Sequencing was performed on tumor tissue, taken at baseline. The receptors were gathered from a person aged 25 to 80 with non-small cell lung cancer. The CDR3 runs from the conserved cysteine through the conserved F or W. The order of the fields is clone size, D gene, CDR3 length, J gene, V gene, CDR3 protein, CDR3 DNA. D genes are given only for firm matches. Clone size is shown for a subset of rows, as once, few, many or a class of expanded clone.

>once|TRBD1|14|TRBJ2-1|TRBV28
CASVGTGTWNEQFF
TGTGCCAGCGTCGGGACAGGCACCTGGAATGAGCAGTTCTTC
>NA|NA|14|TRBJ1-2|TRBV5-1
CASSPATRDYGYTF
TGCGCCAGCAGCCCCGCGACACGAGACTATGGCTACACCTTC
>few|NA|11|TRBJ1-4|TRBV29-1
CSVGSYEKLFF
TGCAGCGTCGGCTCGTATGAAAAACTGTTTTTT
>NA|NA|14|TRBJ2-3|TRBV28
CASSFRQPTDTQYF
TGTGCCAGCAGTTTTAGACAGCCCACAGATACGCAGTATTTT
>medium-sized|TRBD1|13|TRBJ1-5|TRBV7-3
CASSFDRGQPQHF
TGTGCCAGCAGCTTTGACAGGGGACAGCCCCAGCATTTT
>NA|NA|14|TRBJ1-3|TRBV6-5
CASSTGWGGNTIYF
TGTGCCAGCAGTACGGGTTGGGGAGGAAACACCATATATTTT
>few|NA|14|TRBJ2-3|TRBV5-1
CASSLERSTDTQYF
TGCGCCAGCAGCTTAGAAAGATCCACAGATACGCAGTATTTT
>NA|NA|11|TRBJ1-4|TRBV20-1
CSASREEKLFF
TGCAGTGCTTCCCGTGAAGAAAAACTGTTTTTT
>once|NA|14|TRBJ1-4|TRBV5-1
CASRRGEHNEKLFF
TGCGCCAGCAGAAGAGGGGAGCATAATGAAAAACTGTTTTTT
>few|NA|17|TRBJ2-4|TRBV4-3
CASSHRVGRGFKNIQYF
TGCGCCAGCAGCCACCGGGTGGGCAGGGGATTCAAAAACATTCAGTACTTC
>NA|NA|13|TRBJ2-7|TRBV12-3/TRBV12-4
CASRVGVRYEQYF
TGTGCCAGTAGGGTGGGGGTGCGGTACGAGCAGTACTTC
>NA|TRBD1|16|TRBJ2-1|TRBV19
CASSISTGGTRREQFF
TGTGCCAGTAGTATTTCGACAGGGGGGACTCGGAGGGAGCAGTTCTTC
>NA|TRBD1|15|TRBJ2-6|TRBV3-1/TRBV3-2
CASSPTGSGANVLTF
TGTGCCAGCAGCCCGACAGGGTCTGGGGCCAACGTCCTGACTTTC
>NA|NA|15|TRBJ2-1|TRBV28
CASMLGGRAYNEQFF
TGTGCCAGCATGTTGGGGGGTAGAGCCTACAATGAGCAGTTCTTC
>few|NA|11|TRBJ2-1|TRBV5-6
CASSWNSEQFF
TGTGCCAGCAGCTGGAATAGCGAGCAGTTCTTC
>NA|NA|13|TRBJ2-3|TRBV25-1
CASSEPNSNTQYF
TGTGCCAGCAGTGAACCCAACTCGAATACGCAGTATTTT
>few|TRBD2|16|TRBJ2-2|TRBV5-1
CASSLAGTSGTGELFF
TGCGCCAGCAGCTTGGCCGGTACTAGCGGAACCGGGGAGCTGTTTTTT
>NA|TRBD2|14|TRBJ2-5|TRBV7-9
CASSLAGGQETQYF
TGTGCCAGCAGCTTAGCGGGGGGGCAAGAGACCCAGTACTTC
>once|TRBD1|16|TRBJ2-4|TRBV15
CATSKGGTGRQNIQYF
TGTGCCACCAGTAAAGGAGGGACAGGGCGGCAAAACATTCAGTACTTC
>once|NA|16|TRBJ2-1|TRBV5-1
CASSLAVRFSYNEQFF
TGCGCCAGCAGCTTGGCAGTCCGATTCTCCTACAATGAGCAGTTCTTC
>NA|TRBD2|14|TRBJ2-5|TRBV6-2/TRBV6-3
CASSRLAGEETQYF
TGTGCCAGCAGTCGCCTAGCGGGAGAGGAGACCCAGTACTTC
>NA|NA|14|TRBJ1-1|TRBV4-1
CASSQDLGNTEAFF
TGCGCCAGCAGCCAAGATCTGGGAAACACTGAAGCTTTCTTT
>once|TRBD2|15|TRBJ2-5|TRBV4-2
CASSQGEREFETQYF
TGTGCCAGCAGCCAAGGCGAGCGGGAGTTTGAGACCCAGTACTTC
>NA|NA|16|TRBJ1-6|TRBV6-2/TRBV6-3
CASSYSVRARAKPLHF
TGTGCCAGCAGTTACTCGGTCCGGGCCCGAGCGAAACCCCTCCACTTT
>NA|NA|14|TRBJ1-5|TRBV18
CASSQEGSWGPQHF
TGTGCCAGCTCACAAGAAGGGTCCTGGGGGCCCCAGCATTTT
>few|NA|16|TRBJ1-4|TRBV4-1
CASSPGVTGSNEKLFF
TGCGCCAGCAGCCCAGGGGTCACAGGGTCAAATGAAAAACTGTTTTTT
>NA|NA|18|TRBJ2-5|TRBV6-1
CASSEGRTGRATQETQYF
TGTGCCAGCAGTGAAGGAAGGACGGGAAGAGCTACCCAAGAGACCCAGTACTTC
>NA|NA|19|TRBJ1-5|TRBV7-7
CASSLDGGQGSKEEQPQHF
TGTGCTAGCAGCCTCGACGGGGGTCAGGGCTCCAAAGAGGAACAGCCCCAGCATTTT
>NA|TRBD2|18|TRBJ2-7|TRBV5-1
CASSLGLAGGQTSYEQYF
TGCGCCAGCAGCTTGGGACTAGCGGGGGGGCAAACCTCCTACGAGCAGTACTTC
>few|NA|13|TRBJ2-7|TRBV7-6
CASSFGQTYEQYF
TGTGCCAGCAGCTTTGGACAGACCTACGAGCAGTACTTC
>many|TRBD1|14|TRBJ2-7|TRBV7-2
CASSQTGGSGEQYF
TGTGCCAGCAGCCAGACAGGGGGCAGCGGGGAGCAGTACTTC
>few|TRBD1|13|TRBJ1-4|TRBV30
CALRGEGREKLFF
TGTGCCCTCAGGGGGGAGGGAAGAGAAAAACTGTTTTTT
>NA|TRBD2|15|TRBJ2-1|TRBV15
CATSRDPLAGREQFF
TGTGCCACCAGCAGAGATCCCCTAGCGGGAAGGGAGCAGTTCTTC
>NA|TRBD2|16|TRBJ2-3|TRBV18
CASSKLAGASADTQYF
TGTGCCAGCTCAAAATTAGCGGGAGCGTCTGCAGATACGCAGTATTTT
>NA|TRBD2|16|TRBJ2-3|TRBV7-9
CASSPWTSGRTDTQYF
TGTGCCAGCAGCCCATGGACTAGCGGGAGAACAGATACGCAGTATTTT
>NA|TRBD1|16|TRBJ1-6|TRBV19
CASSRQGSPYNSPLHF
TGTGCCAGTAGTAGACAGGGGTCGCCTTATAATTCACCCCTCCACTTT
>NA|NA|14|TRBJ2-7|TRBV18
CASSSPGTGYEQYF
TGTGCCAGCTCTTCCCCCGGGACTGGCTACGAGCAGTACTTC
>NA|NA|17|TRBJ1-4|TRBV28
CASSYTILGGSNEKLFF
TGTGCCAGCAGTTATACAATATTAGGGGGTAGTAATGAAAAACTGTTTTTT
>many|TRBD1|12|TRBJ1-1|TRBV12-5
CASGLGQGLAFF
TGTGCTAGTGGTTTGGGACAGGGTCTTGCTTTCTTT
>NA|NA|12|TRBJ2-1|TRBV7-2
CASSSTTIEQFF
TGTGCCAGCAGCTCCACGACCATAGAGCAGTTCTTC